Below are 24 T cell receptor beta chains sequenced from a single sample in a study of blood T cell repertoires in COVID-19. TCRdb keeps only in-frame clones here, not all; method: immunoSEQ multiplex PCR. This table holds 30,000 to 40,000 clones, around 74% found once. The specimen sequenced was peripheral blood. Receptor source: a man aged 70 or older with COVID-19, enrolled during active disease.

The CDR3 region has the DNA TGTGCCAGCGGTCGAGGGACTAGCGCTTACAATGAGCAGTTCTTC. Its protein product is CASGRGTSAYNEQFF. The genes are TRBV27 and TRBJ2-1; 10 nucleotides match TRBD2. CDR3 size: 15 residues. After removal of 8 bases from V and 4 bases from J, the junction contained 8 bases not matched to a gene. Germline CDR1 reads MNHEY; CDR2 reads SMNVEV (reference sequence).

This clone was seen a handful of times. The CDR3 is CASSIRTNPMDTIYF. For the CDR3, the DNA is TGTGCCAGTAGTATTCGGACAAACCCCATGGACACCATATATTTT. The chain combines TRBV19 with TRBJ1-3, with D possibly TRBD1 on 5 matching bases. Trimming removed 3 bases at V and 8 bases at J, with 17 bases between. The length of the CDR3 is 15 residues. Germline V lookup: CDR1 LNHDA, CDR2 SQIVND (reference sequence).

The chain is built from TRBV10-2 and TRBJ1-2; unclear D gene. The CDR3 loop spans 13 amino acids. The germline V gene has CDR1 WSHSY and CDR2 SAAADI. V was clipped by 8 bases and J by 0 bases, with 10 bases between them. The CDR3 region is CASSGVANYGYTF. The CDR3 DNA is TGCGCCAGCTCGGGAGTAGCTAACTATGGCTACACCTTC.

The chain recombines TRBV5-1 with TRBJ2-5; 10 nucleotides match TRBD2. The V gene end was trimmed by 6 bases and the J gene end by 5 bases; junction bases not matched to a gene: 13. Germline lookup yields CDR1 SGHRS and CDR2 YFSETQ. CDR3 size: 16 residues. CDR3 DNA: TGCGCCAGCAACGGGCGGCTAGCGGGAGATCGGGAGACCCAGTACTTC. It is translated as CASNGRLAGDRETQYF.

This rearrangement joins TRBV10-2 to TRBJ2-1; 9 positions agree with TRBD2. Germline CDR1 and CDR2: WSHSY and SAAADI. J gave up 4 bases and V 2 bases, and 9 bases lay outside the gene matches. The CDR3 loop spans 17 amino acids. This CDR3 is CASSERFGGRVYNEQFF. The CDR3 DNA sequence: TGCGCCAGCAGTGAGCGGTTCGGCGGGAGGGTTTACAATGAGCAGTTCTTC.

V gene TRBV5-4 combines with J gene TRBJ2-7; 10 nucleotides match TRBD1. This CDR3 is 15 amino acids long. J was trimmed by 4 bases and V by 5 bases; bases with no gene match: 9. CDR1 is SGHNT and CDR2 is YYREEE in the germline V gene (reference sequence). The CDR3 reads CASRFSTDRGYEQYF. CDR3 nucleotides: TGTGCCAGCAGGTTCAGTACGGACAGGGGGTACGAGCAGTACTTC.

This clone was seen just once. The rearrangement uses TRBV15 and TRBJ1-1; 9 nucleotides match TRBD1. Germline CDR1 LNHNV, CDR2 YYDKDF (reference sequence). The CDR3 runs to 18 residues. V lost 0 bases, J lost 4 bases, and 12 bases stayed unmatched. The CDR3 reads CATSRDGAGTGLRTEAFF. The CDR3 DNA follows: TGTGCCACCAGCAGAGATGGAGCCGGGACAGGGCTGCGCACTGAAGCTTTCTTT.

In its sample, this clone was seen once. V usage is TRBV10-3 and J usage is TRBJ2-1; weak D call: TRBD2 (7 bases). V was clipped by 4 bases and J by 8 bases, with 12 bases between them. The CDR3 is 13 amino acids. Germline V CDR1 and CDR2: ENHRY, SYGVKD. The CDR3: CAISGRGADEQFF. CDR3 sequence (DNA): TGTGCCATCAGTGGTCGGGGGGCAGATGAGCAGTTCTTC.

The CDR3 coding sequence is TGTGCCAGCAGCCCGCTGGCACCGAACACCGGGGAGCTGTTTTTT. This codes for CASSPLAPNTGELFF. This chain uses TRBV28 with TRBJ2-2; D is undetermined. Germline V gene sequence: CDR1 MDHEN, CDR2 SYDVKM. V lost 6 bases and J 0 bases, leaving 11 bases between the germline ends. The CDR3 totals 15 residues.

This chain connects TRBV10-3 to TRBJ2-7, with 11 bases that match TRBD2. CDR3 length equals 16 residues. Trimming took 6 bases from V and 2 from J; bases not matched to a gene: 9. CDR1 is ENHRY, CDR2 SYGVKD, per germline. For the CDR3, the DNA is TGTGCCATCAGGGATCTCGGGACTAGCGGACCCTACGAGCAGTACTTC. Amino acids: CAIRDLGTSGPYEQYF.

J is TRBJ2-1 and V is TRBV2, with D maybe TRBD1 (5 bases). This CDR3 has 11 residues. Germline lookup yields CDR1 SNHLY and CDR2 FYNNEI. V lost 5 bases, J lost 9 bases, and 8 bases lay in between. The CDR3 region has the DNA TGTGCCAGCAGTTACAGGTTTGAGCAGTTCTTC. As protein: CASSYRFEQFF. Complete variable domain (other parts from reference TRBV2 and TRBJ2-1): EPEVTQTPSHQVTQMGQEVILRCVPISNHLYFYWYRQILGQKVEFLVSFYNNEISEKSEIFDDQFSVERPDGSNFTLKIRSTKLEDSAMYFCASSYRFEQFFGPGTRLTVL.

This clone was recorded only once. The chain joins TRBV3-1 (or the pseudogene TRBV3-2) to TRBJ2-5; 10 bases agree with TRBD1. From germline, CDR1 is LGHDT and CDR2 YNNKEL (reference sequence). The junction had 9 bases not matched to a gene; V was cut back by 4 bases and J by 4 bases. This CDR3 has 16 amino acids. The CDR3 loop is CASSPRGTGVAETQYF. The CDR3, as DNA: TGTGCCAGCAGCCCCCGGGGGACAGGGGTAGCAGAGACCCAGTACTTC.

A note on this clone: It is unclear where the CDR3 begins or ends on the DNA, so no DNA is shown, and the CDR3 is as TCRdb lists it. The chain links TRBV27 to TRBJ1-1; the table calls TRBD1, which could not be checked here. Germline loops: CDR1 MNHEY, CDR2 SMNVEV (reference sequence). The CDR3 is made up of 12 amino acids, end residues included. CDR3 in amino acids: CASSSSNRRAFF.

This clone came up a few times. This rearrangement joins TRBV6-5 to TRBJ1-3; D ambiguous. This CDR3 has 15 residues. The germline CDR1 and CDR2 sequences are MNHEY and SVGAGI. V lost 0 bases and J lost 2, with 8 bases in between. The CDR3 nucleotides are TGTGCCAGCAGTTACTCACATGTACCTGGAAACACCATATATTTT. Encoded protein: CASSYSHVPGNTIYF.

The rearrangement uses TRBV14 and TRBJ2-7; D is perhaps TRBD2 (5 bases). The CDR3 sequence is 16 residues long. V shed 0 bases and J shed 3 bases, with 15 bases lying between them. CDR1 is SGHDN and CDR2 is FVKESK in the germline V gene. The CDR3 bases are TGTGCCAGCAGCCAAGACTTCCCGGGCCGGGGCTACGAGCAGTACTTC. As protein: CASSQDFPGRGYEQYF.

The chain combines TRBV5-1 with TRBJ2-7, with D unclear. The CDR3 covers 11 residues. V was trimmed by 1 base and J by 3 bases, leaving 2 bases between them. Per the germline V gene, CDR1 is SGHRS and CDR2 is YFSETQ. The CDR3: CASSLYYEQYF. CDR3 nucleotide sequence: TGCGCCAGCAGCTTGTACTACGAGCAGTACTTC.

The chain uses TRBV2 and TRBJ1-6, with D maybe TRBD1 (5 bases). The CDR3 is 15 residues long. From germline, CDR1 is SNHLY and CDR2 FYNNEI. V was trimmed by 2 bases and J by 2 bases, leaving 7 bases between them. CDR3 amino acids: CASSESRAYNSPLHF. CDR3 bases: TGTGCCAGCAGTGAAAGCAGGGCCTATAATTCACCCCTCCACTTT.

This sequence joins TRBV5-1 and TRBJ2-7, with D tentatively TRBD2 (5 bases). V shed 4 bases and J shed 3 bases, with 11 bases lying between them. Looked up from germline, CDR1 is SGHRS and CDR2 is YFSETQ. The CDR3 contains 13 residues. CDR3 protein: CASSGLRIYEQYF. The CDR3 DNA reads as TGCGCCAGCAGCGGACTGCGGATCTACGAGCAGTACTTC.

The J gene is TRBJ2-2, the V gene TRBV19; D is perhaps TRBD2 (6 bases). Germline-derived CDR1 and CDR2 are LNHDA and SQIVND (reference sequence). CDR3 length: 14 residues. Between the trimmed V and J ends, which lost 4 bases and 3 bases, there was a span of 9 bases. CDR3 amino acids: CASSSGADTGELFF. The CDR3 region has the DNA TGTGCCAGTAGTAGCGGGGCAGACACCGGGGAGCTGTTTTTT.

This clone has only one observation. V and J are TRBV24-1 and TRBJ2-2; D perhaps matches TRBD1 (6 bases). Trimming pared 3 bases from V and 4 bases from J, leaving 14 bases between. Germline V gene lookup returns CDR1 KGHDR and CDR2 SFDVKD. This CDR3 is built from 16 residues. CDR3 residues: CATSDMTQGPTGELFF. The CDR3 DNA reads TGTGCCACCAGTGATATGACACAGGGCCCCACCGGGGAGCTGTTTTTT.

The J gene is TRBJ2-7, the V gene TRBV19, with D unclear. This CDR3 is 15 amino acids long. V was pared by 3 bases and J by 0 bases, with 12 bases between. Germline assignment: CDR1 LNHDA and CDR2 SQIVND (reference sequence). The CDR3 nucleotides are TGTGCCAGTAGTATTGGGCAAGCCCCCTCCTACGAGCAGTACTTC. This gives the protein CASSIGQAPSYEQYF. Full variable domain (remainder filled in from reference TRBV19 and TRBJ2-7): DGGITQSPKYLFRKEGQNVTLSCEQNLNHDAMYWYRQDPGQGLRLIYYSQIVNDFQKGDIAEGYSVSREKKESFPLTVTSAQKNPTAFYLCASSIGQAPSYEQYFGPGTRLTVT.

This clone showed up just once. CDR3 nucleotide sequence: TGTGCCAGCAGCTTGGGACTAGCGGGAGGGTTAGCCAAAAACATTCAGTACTTC. Translating it yields CASSLGLAGGLAKNIQYF. The chain is built from TRBV7-2 and TRBJ2-4; TRBD2 matches 16 bases. The CDR3 length is 18 residues. Trimming cost V 3 bases and J 0 bases; bases outside gene matches: 2. Germline V gene data show CDR1 as SGHTA and CDR2 as FQGNSA.

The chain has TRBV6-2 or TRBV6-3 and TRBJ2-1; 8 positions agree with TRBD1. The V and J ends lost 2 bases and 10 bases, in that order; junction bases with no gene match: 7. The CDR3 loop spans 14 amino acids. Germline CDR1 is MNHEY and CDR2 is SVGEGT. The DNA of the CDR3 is TGTGCCAGCAGTTACCTCCAGGGGGCTGGGGAGCAGTTCTTC. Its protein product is CASSYLQGAGEQFF.

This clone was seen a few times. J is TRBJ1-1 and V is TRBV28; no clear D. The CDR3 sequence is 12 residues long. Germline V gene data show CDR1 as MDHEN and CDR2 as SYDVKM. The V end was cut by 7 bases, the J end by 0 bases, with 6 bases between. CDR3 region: CASTRLNTEAFF. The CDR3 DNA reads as TGTGCCAGCACGCGGTTGAACACTGAAGCTTTCTTT.